This T cell receptor (beta chain) was observed in a study of OX40 agonist ivuxolimab in advanced cancers. The wider study: Of mixed ages from 23 to 79 and averaging approximately 60 years, the group was 65% to 85% male.

The repertoire was sequenced with immunoSEQ multiplex PCR; TCRdb's copy has only in-frame clones and lacks some. This table has about 33,000 clones, about 74% appearing once. This clone is a singleton in its sample. V was cut by 0 bases and J by 4 bases, with 9 bases left in between. Germline lookup yields CDR1 ENHRY and CDR2 SYGVKD. The CDR3 runs to 15 residues. The sample consisted of CD4+ or CD8+ T cells sorted from blood, taken in a trial of the OX40 agonist ivuxolimab. The chain links TRBV10-3 to TRBJ2-2, with D tentatively TRBD2 (6 bases). The source is an adult with an advanced solid tumor such as melanoma, head and neck, liver or kidney cancer. CDR3 protein: CAISESARGTGELFF. CDR3 bases: TGTGCCATCAGTGAGTCAGCGCGGGGCACCGGGGAGCTGTTTTTT.